One sample yielded the 3 T cell receptor beta chains listed below, sequenced in a study of T cell changes during pregnancy in multiple sclerosis. Data came from immunoSEQ multiplex PCR; TCRdb stores just in-frame clones and leaves some out. The table records about 73,000 clones, approximately 92% of them present only once. Material: peripheral blood, obtained in the third trimester of pregnancy. All receptors derive from a female donor in good health, enrolled as a control in a pregnancy study.

The genes are TRBV19 and TRBJ1-3, with D possibly TRBD1 on 6 matching bases. Per the germline V gene, CDR1 is LNHDA and CDR2 is SQIVND (reference sequence). V was trimmed by 7 bases and J by 0 bases, leaving 10 bases between them. The CDR3 is 14 residues long. CDR3 nucleotides: TGTGCCAGTACGGACAGAAGCTCTGGAAACACCATATATTTT. As protein: CASTDRSSGNTIYF.

This sequence joins TRBV2 and TRBJ1-6, with 9 bases that match TRBD1. The CDR3 is made up of 13 amino acids. CDR1 is SNHLY, CDR2 FYNNEI, per germline. V trimming: 10 bases; J trimming: 8 bases; junction bases outside the gene matches: 6. Here the CDR3 reads CATPRDRDSPLHF. DNA for the CDR3: TGTGCCACCCCCCGGGACAGGGATTCACCCCTCCACTTT.

The chain has TRBV18 and TRBJ2-3, with a weak D call TRBD2 (7 bases). CDR3 length: 16 amino acids. V dropped 2 bases and J dropped 5 bases, with 17 bases sitting between them. Germline V gene sequence: CDR1 KGHSH, CDR2 LQKENI. The CDR3 nucleotides read TGTGCCAGCTCACCAGTCTTCGGGGGGCCTAAAGATACGCAGTATTTT. Translating it yields CASSPVFGGPKDTQYF.